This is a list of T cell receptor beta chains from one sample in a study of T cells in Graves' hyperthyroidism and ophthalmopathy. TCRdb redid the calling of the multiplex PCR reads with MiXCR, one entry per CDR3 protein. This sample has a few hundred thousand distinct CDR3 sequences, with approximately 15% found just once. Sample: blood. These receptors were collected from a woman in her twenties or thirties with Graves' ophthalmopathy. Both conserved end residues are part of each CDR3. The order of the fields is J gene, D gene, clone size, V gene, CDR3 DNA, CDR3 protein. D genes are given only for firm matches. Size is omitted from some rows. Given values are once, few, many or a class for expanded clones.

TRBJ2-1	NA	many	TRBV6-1	TGTGCCAGCAGCGGGGATTACACTGAGCAGTTCTTC	CASSGDYTEQFF
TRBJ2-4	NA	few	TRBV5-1	TGCGCCAGCAGCTTGGTAGAGTCGGAAAGCCTAGCCAAAAACATTCAGTACTTC	CASSLVESESLAKNIQYF
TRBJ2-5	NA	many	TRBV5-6	TGTGCCAGCAGCGCGACGGGGAGTGGACAGCTCGCACAGTACTTC	CASSATGSGQLAQYF
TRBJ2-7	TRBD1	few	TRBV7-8	TGTGCCAGCACCCCCCTAGGGGACAGGGAGGCGCAGTACTTC	CASTPLGDREAQYF
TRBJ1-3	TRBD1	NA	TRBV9	TGTGCCAGCAGCGTAGCCGGGACAGGGGTTGGAAACACCATATATTTT	CASSVAGTGVGNTIYF
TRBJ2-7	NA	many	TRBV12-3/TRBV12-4	TGTGCCAGCAGTTTTGGGTATATGTTCGCCTACGAGCAGTACTTC	CASSFGYMFAYEQYF
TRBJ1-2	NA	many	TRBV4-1	TGCGCCAGCAGCCAAGATACGCCGCCGAACTATGGCTACACCTTC	CASSQDTPPNYGYTF
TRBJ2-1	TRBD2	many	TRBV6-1	TGTGCCAGCAGTGGGACTAGCGGGGGGCCCGTAGAATTCTCCTACAATGAGCAGTTCTTC	CASSGTSGGPVEFSYNEQFF
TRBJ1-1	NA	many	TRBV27	TGTGCCAGCAGTCCACTGATCGGTGGTTCCAAGGGAGAAGCTTTCTTT	CASSPLIGGSKGEAFF
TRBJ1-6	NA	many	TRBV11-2	TGTGCCAGCAGCTCAATGTGGACAGACAATTCACCCCTCCACTTT	CASSSMWTDNSPLHF
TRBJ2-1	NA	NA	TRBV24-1	TGTGCCACCAGTGCTGACTGGAACAATGAGCAGTTCTTC	CATSADWNNEQFF
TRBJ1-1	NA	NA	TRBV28	TGTGCCAGCAGTCACACTTATCGGGGGGCAGTTTCTGAAGCTTTCTTT	CASSHTYRGAVSEAFF
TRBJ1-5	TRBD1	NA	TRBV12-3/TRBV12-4	TGTGCCAGCAGACAGGGGCCCTTTAGCAATCAGCCCCAGCATTTT	CASRQGPFSNQPQHF
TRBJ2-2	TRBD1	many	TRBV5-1	TGCGCCAGCAGCTTGGAACAGGGGTGGAACACCGGGGAGCTGTTTTTT	CASSLEQGWNTGELFF
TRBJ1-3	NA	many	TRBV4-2	TGTGCCAGCAGCATAGAGGCGGGGGGCCGCTCTGGAAACACCATATATTTT	CASSIEAGGRSGNTIYF
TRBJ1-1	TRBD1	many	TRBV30	TGTGCCTGGAGTGTAACAGGGGGCTTTGGGGCTTTCTTT	CAWSVTGGFGAFF
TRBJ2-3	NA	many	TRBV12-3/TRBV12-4	TGTGCCAGCAGTTTAGTGGGGGGCACAGATACGCAGTATTTT	CASSLVGGTDTQYF
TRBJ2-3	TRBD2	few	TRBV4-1	TGCGCCAGCAGCCAAGTCTCCCTAGCGGCCAGCACAGATACGCAGTATTTT	CASSQVSLAASTDTQYF
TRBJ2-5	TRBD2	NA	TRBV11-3	TGTGCCAGCAGCTTAGCACCCAGCGGGGGGAACTTGGAGACCCAGTACTTC	CASSLAPSGGNLETQYF
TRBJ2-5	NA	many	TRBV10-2	TGCGCCAGCAGCGAGTGGGGGGGCCGGGAGACCCAGTACTTC	CASSEWGGRETQYF
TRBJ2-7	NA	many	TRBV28	TGTGCCAGCAGTTTACTGGGGGTGGACGAGCAGTACTTC	CASSLLGVDEQYF
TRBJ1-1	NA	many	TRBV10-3	TGTGCCATCAGTGTTAAGGGGAACACTGAAGCTTTCTTT	CAISVKGNTEAFF